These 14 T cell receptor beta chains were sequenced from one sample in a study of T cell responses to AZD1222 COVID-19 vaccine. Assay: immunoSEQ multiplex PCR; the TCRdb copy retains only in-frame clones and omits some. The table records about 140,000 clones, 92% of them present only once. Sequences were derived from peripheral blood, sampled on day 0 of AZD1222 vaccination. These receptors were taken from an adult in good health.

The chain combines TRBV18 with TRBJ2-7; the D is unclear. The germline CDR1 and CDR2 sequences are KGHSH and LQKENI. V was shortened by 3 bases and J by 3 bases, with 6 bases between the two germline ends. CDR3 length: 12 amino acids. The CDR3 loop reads CASSPGHYEQYF. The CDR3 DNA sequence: TGTGCCAGCTCACCGGGTCACTACGAGCAGTACTTC.

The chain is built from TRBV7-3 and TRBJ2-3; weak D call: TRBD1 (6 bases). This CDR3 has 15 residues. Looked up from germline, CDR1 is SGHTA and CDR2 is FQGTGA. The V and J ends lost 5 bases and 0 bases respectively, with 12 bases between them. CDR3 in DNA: TGTGCCAGCAGCCCCGACGGACAGAGCACAGATACGCAGTATTTT. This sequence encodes CASSPDGQSTDTQYF.

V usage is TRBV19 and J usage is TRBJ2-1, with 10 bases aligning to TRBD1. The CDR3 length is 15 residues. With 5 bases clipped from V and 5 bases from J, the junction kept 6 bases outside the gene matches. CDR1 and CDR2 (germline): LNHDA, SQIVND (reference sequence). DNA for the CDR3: TGTGCCAGTAGTTATTGGACAGGGGGGGACAATGAGCAGTTCTTC. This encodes CASSYWTGGDNEQFF.

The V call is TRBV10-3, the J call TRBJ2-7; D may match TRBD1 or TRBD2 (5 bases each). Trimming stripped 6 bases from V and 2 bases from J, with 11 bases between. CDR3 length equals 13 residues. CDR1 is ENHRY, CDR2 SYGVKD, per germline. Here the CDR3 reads CAIRNGGPYEQYF. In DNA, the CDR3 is TGTGCCATCAGGAATGGGGGTCCCTACGAGCAGTACTTC.

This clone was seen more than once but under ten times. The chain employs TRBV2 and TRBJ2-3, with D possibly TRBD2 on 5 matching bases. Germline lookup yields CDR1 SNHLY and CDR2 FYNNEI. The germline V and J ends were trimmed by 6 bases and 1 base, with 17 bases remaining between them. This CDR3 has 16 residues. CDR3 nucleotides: TGTGCCAGCAGCCCTATACTAGGTATCGGCACAGATACGCAGTATTTT. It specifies CASSPILGIGTDTQYF.

In nucleotides, the CDR3 is TGTGCCAGCAGCCCCGTCCAGGATCAGCCCCAGCATTTT. This translates into CASSPVQDQPQHF. The chain employs TRBV7-2 and TRBJ1-5, with unresolved D. Germline assignment: CDR1 SGHTA and CDR2 FQGNSA. V lost 5 bases and J lost 5, with 10 bases in between. This CDR3 is built from 13 residues. The entire variable domain, with the rest obtained from reference TRBV7-2 and TRBJ1-5, is as follows: GAGVSQSPSNKVTEKGKDVELRCDPISGHTALYWYRQSLGQGLEFLIYFQGNSAPDKSGLPSDRFSAERTGGSVSTLTIQRTQQEDSAVYLCASSPVQDQPQHFGDGTRLSIL.

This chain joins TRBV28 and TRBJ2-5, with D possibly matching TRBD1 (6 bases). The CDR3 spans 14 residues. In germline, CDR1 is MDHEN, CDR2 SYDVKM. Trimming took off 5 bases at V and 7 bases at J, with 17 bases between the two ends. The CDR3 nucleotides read TGTGCCAGCAGTAATTCCGGGGCCAGGGGGACCCAGTACTTC. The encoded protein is CASSNSGARGTQYF.

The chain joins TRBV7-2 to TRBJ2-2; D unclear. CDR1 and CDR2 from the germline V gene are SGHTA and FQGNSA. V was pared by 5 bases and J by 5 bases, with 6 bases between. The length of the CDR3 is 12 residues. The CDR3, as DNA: TGTGCCAGCAGCAGTAGGACCGGGGAGCTGTTTTTT. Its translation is CASSSRTGELFF. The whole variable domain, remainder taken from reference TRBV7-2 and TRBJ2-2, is GAGVSQSPSNKVTEKGKDVELRCDPISGHTALYWYRQSLGQGLEFLIYFQGNSAPDKSGLPSDRFSAERTGGSVSTLTIQRTQQEDSAVYLCASSSRTGELFFGEGSRLTVL.

The CDR3 here is CASSEARGGRAYNEQFF. The CDR3 coding sequence is TGTGCCAGCAGTGAAGCGCGTGGCGGGAGGGCCTACAATGAGCAGTTCTTC. The V call is TRBV2, the J call TRBJ2-1; 9 bases are shared with TRBD2. The CDR3 is 17 amino acids. The V gene's germline CDR1 is SNHLY and CDR2 FYNNEI. The J segment lost 2 bases and the V segment lost 0 bases, leaving 5 bases of the junction unmatched. Together with reference TRBV2 and TRBJ2-1, the CDR3 gives the full variable domain: EPEVTQTPSHQVTQMGQEVILRCVPISNHLYFYWYRQILGQKVEFLVSFYNNEISEKSEIFDDQFSVERPDGSNFTLKIRSTKLEDSAMYFCASSEARGGRAYNEQFFGPGTRLTVL.

This CDR3 is CASSPAASYGYTF. The DNA for the CDR3 is TGTGCCAGCAGCCCAGCGGCCTCCTATGGCTACACCTTC. V is TRBV3-1 (or the pseudogene TRBV3-2) and J is TRBJ1-2, with D unresolved. Trimming shortened V by 4 bases and J by 4 bases, and 10 bases separated the two germline ends. This CDR3 spans 13 amino acids. Germline assignment: CDR1 LGHDT and CDR2 YNNKEL (reference sequence).

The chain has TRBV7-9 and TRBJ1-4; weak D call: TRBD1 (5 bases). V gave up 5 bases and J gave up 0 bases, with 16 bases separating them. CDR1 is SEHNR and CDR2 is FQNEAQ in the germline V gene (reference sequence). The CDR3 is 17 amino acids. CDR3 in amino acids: CASSPTGTVATNEKLFF. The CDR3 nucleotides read TGTGCCAGCAGCCCGACCGGGACGGTCGCAACTAATGAAAAACTGTTTTTT.

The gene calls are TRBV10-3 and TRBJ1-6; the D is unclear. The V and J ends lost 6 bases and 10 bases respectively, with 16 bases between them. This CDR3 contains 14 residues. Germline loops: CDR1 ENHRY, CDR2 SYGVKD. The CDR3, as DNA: TGTGCCATCAGACAAGACACCGGTATGTCACCCCTCCACTTT. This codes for CAIRQDTGMSPLHF.

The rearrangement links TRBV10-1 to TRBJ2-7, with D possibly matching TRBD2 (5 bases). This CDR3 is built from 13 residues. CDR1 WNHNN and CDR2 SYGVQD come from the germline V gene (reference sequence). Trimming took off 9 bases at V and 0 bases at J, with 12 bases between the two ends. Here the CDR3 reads CARDWTHSYEQYF. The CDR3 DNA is TGCGCCAGGGACTGGACCCACTCCTACGAGCAGTACTTC.

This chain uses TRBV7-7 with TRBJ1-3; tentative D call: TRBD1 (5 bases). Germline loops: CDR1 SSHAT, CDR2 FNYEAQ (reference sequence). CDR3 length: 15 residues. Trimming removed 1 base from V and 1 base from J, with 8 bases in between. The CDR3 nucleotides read TGTGCCAGCAGCTTAGATCAGGGTTCTGGAAACACCATATATTTT. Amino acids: CASSLDQGSGNTIYF.